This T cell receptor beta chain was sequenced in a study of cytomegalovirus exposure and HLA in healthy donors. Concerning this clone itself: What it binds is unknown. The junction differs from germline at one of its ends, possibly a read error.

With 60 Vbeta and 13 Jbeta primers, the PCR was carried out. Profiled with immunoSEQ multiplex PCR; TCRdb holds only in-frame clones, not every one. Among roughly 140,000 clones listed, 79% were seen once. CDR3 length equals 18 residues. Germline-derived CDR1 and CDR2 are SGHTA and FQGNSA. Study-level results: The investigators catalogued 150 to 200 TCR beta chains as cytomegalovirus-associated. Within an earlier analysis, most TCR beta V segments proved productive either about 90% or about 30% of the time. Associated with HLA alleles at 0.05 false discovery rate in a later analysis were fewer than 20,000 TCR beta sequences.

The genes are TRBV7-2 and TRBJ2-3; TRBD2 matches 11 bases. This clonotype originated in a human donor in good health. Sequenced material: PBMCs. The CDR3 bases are TGTGCCAGCAGCGTAGCGTATCCGGGACTAGCGGACACAGATACGCAGTATTTT. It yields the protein CASSVAYPGLADTDTQYF.